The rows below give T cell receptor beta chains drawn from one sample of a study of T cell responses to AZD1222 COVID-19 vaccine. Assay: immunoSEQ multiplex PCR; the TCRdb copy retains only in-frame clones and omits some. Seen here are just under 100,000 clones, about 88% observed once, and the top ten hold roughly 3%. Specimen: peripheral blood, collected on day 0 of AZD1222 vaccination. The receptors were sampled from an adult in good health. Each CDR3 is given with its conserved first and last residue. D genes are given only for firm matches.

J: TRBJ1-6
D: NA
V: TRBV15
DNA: TGTGCCACCACCCGGTTCGGGAATTCACCCCTCCACTTT
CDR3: CATTRFGNSPLHF

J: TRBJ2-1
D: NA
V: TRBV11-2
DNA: TGTGCCAGCAGCGACCTCTCGAATGAGCAGTTCTTC
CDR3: CASSDLSNEQFF

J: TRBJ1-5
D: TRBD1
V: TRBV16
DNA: TGTGCCAGCAGCCAATCGGGACAGCGCAATCAGCCCCAGCATTTT
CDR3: CASSQSGQRNQPQHF

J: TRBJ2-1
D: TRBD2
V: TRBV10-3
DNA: TGTGCCATCAGTGAGTCGTGGCGGGGGACTTACAATGAGCAGTTCTTC
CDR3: CAISESWRGTYNEQFF

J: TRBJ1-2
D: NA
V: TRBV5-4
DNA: TGTGCCAGCAGCTTGGCTAGCCAGGGTTATGGCTACACCTTC
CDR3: CASSLASQGYGYTF

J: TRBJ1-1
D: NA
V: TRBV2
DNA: TGTGCCAGCAGTGCCCGGGGGGCCTTATCTGAAGCTTTCTTT
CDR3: CASSARGALSEAFF

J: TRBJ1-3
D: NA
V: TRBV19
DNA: TGTGCCAGTACCGCACGGAGTGGGTTCAACTCTGGAAACACCATATATTTT
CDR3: CASTARSGFNSGNTIYF

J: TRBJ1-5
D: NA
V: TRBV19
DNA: TGTGCCAGTAGTCCCACGGGTGACAATCAGCCCCAGCATTTT
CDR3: CASSPTGDNQPQHF

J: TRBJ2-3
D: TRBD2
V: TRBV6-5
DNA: TGTGCCAGCAGTAGGGAGGGCGGTGGGGATACGCAGTATTTT
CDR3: CASSREGGGDTQYF

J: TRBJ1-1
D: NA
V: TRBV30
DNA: TGTGCCTGGAGTGTGATGGACGCTCGCGGGTCAGCTTTCTTT
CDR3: CAWSVMDARGSAFF

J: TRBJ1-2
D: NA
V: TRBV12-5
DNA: TGTGCTAGTGGTAAAAGGGAGGCGGATGGCTACACCTTC
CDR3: CASGKREADGYTF

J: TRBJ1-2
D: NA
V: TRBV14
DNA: TGTGCCAGCAGCCAAGTCCAAGGTGGCTACACCTTC
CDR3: CASSQVQGGYTF